These 11 T cell receptor beta chains share one sample of origin, sequenced in a study of T-cell memory formation after mild COVID-19. TCRdb called the 5' RACE reads again in MiXCR, with one record for every CDR3 protein. The table lists 300,000 to 350,000 distinct CDR3 sequences, roughly 13% of them singletons. The sequenced sample consisted of PBMCs or a T cell subset sorted from them (not recorded which). The origin of the receptors is a man aged 18 to 30 who had mild COVID-19 (a few samples of this study predate the infection). Cell type and time point are not known.

This clonotype was detected a few times. The genes are TRBV20-1 and TRBJ2-4; D perhaps matches TRBD2 (6 bases). V lost 7 bases to trimming and J lost 3 bases, with 10 bases between them. There are 12 residues in the CDR3. Germline loops: CDR1 DFQATT, CDR2 SNEGSKA (reference sequence). In nucleotides, the CDR3 is TGCAGTGTTCCGACTAGCAAAAACATTCAGTACTTC. Translation: CSVPTSKNIQYF.

Only a few counts were recorded for this clonotype. CDR3 nucleotides: TGTGCCAGCAGCCCGGGACTTAGGGCAGAGACCCAGTACTTC. As protein: CASSPGLRAETQYF. This chain links TRBV7-9 with TRBJ2-5; weak D call: TRBD2 (6 bases). This CDR3 comprises 14 residues. Germline loops: CDR1 SEHNR, CDR2 FQNEAQ (reference sequence). V lost 5 bases and J 4 bases, leaving 14 bases between the germline ends.

This clonotype was counted a few times. The gene calls are TRBV7-9 and TRBJ2-3, with D perhaps matching TRBD2 (5 bases). Germline assignment: CDR1 SEHNR and CDR2 FQNEAQ (reference sequence). Trimming removed 5 bases at V and 2 bases at J, with 17 bases between. The CDR3 is 16 amino acids. The chain's CDR3 is CASSPPGVEFTDTQYF. The CDR3 bases are TGTGCCAGCAGCCCCCCCGGGGTAGAGTTCACAGATACGCAGTATTTT. The full variable domain, with the rest looked up from reference TRBV7-9 and TRBJ2-3, is DTGVSQNPRHKITKRGQNVTFRCDPISEHNRLYWYRQTLGQGPEFLTYFQNEAQLEKSRLLSDRFSAERPKGSFSTLEIQRTEQGDSAMYLCASSPPGVEFTDTQYFGPGTRLTVL.

The chain combines TRBV3-1 with TRBJ1-2; 11 bases are a match to TRBD1. This CDR3 is built from 13 residues. Per germline, CDR1 LGHDT and CDR2 YNNKEL (reference sequence). J was trimmed by 7 bases and V by 6 bases; bases with no gene match: 4. The CDR3 DNA sequence: TGTGCCAGCAGACGGACAGGGGGCGGTGGCTACACCTTC. Translated, it gives CASRRTGGGGYTF.

This chain links TRBV19 with TRBJ2-2, with 8 bases aligning to TRBD1. CDR3 length: 14 residues. Germline V gene data show CDR1 as LNHDA and CDR2 as SQIVND (reference sequence). V lost 7 bases to trimming and J lost 5 bases; unmatched junction nucleotides: 6. CDR3 in DNA: TGTGCCAGTATTCAGGGGGCGAGGACCGGGGAGCTGTTTTTT. It codes for CASIQGARTGELFF. Combining the CDR3 with reference TRBV19 and TRBJ2-2 gives the whole variable domain DGGITQSPKYLFRKEGQNVTLSCEQNLNHDAMYWYRQDPGQGLRLIYYSQIVNDFQKGDIAEGYSVSREKKESFPLTVTSAQKNPTAFYLCASIQGARTGELFFGEGSRLTVL.

The rearrangement joins TRBV5-1 to TRBJ2-3, with 8 positions matching TRBD1. Per the germline V gene, CDR1 is SGHRS and CDR2 is YFSETQ. This CDR3 has 13 amino acids. V dropped 5 bases and J dropped 4; count of bases not matched to a gene: 3. The CDR3 DNA reads as TGCGCCAGCAGAGGACAGGGACCAGATACGCAGTATTTT. Amino acid sequence: CASRGQGPDTQYF.

V and J are TRBV29-1 and TRBJ2-3; tentatively, D is TRBD1 (5 bases). The V end lost 5 bases, the J end lost 6 bases, and 15 bases lay between the germline ends. This CDR3 has 13 residues. CDR1 is SQVTM, CDR2 ANQGSEA, per germline. In nucleotides, the CDR3 is TGCAGCGTTAAGGGGTGGAATTGGGATACGCAGTATTTT. As protein: CSVKGWNWDTQYF.

The V gene is TRBV6-6, the J gene TRBJ2-7; D is undetermined. This CDR3 has 12 residues. Trimming took 6 bases from V and 0 from J, leaving 6 bases between them. Germline CDR1 MNHNY, CDR2 SVGAGI (reference sequence). The CDR3 DNA is TGTGCCAGCAGGGACGGCTCCTACGAGCAGTACGTC. It is translated as CASRDGSYEQYV.

This chain connects TRBV20-1 to TRBJ1-1, with D uncertain. The CDR3 covers 15 residues. The germline V gene has CDR1 DFQATT and CDR2 SNEGSKA (reference sequence). Between the trimmed V and J ends, which lost 6 bases and 1 base, there was a span of 18 bases. CDR3 sequence (DNA): TGCAGTGCCAGATGGCCTGTGGGCAGGAACACTGAAGCTTTCTTT. Protein: CSARWPVGRNTEAFF.

This clonotype was recorded a few times. This rearrangement joins TRBV12-3 or TRBV12-4 to TRBJ1-5; perhaps TRBD1 as D (6 bases). The CDR3 runs to 13 residues. V was trimmed by 5 bases and J by 6 bases, leaving 11 bases between them. This CDR3 reads CASSGGGLQPQHF. The CDR3, as DNA: TGTGCCAGCAGTGGTGGGGGGCTTCAGCCCCAGCATTTT.

This sequence joins TRBV29-1 and TRBJ2-5, with a weak D call TRBD1 (5 bases). Germline CDR1 and CDR2: SQVTM and ANQGSEA. The germline V and J ends were trimmed by 0 bases and 4 bases, with 18 bases remaining between them. This CDR3 is built from 16 residues. CDR3 in amino acids: CSVEDNTQWGVETQYF. DNA of the CDR3: TGCAGCGTTGAAGATAATACCCAATGGGGCGTAGAGACCCAGTACTTC.